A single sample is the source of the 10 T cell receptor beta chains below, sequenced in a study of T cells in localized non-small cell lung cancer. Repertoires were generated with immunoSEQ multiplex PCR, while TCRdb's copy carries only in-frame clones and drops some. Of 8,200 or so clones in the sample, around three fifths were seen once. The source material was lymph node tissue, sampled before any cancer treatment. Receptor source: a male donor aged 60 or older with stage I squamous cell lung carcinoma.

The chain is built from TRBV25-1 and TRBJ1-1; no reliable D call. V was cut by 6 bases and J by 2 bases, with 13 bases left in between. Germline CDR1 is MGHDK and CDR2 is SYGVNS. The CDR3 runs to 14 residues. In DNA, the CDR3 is TGTGCCAGCAGCCTAAGAGGTTCCAACACTGAAGCTTTCTTT. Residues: CASSLRGSNTEAFF. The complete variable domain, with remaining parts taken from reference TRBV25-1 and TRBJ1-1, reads EADIYQTPRYLVIGTGKKITLECSQTMGHDKMYWYQQDPGMELHLIHYSYGVNSTEKGDLSSESTVSRIRTEHFPLTLESARPSHTSQYLCASSLRGSNTEAFFGQGTRLTVV.

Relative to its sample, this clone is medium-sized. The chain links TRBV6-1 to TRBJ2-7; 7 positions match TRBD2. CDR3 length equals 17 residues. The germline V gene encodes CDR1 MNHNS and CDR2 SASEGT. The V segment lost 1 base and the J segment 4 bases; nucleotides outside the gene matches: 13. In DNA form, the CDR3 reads TGTGCCAGCAGTGAAGGCCGACCGGGAGGAGTGTCGTACGAGCAGTACTTC. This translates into CASSEGRPGGVSYEQYF.

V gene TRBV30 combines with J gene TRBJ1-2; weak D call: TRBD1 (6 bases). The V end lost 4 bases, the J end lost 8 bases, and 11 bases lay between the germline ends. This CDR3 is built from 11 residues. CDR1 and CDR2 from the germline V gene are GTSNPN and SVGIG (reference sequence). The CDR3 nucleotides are TGTGCCTGGAAACAGGGTGTCGGCTACACCTTC. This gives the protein CAWKQGVGYTF. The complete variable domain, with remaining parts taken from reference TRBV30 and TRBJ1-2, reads SQTIHQWPATLVQPVGSPLSLECTVEGTSNPNLYWYRQAAGRGLQLLFYSVGIGQISSEVPQNLSASRPQDRQFILSSKKLLLSDSGFYLCAWKQGVGYTFGSGTRLTVV.

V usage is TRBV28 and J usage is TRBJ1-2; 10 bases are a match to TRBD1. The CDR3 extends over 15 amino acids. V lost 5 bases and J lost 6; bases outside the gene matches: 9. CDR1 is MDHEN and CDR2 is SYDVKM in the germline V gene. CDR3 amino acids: CASSAGGQGRDGYTF. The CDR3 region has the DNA TGTGCCAGCAGTGCCGGGGGACAGGGGAGAGATGGCTACACCTTC.

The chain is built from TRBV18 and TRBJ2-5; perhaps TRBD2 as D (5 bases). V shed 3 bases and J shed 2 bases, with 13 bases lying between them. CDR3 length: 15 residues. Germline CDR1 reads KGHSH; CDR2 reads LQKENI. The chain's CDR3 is CASSPPGGRQETQYF. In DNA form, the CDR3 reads TGTGCCAGCTCACCTCCCGGAGGAAGACAAGAGACCCAGTACTTC.

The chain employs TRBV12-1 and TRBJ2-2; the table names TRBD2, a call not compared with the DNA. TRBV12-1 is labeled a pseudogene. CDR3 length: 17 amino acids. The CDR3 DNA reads TGTGCCAGCAGCCCACTAGCGGGAGGACTCAACACCGGGGAGCTGTTTTTT. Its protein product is CASSPLAGGLNTGELFF.

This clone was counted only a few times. The CDR3 nucleotides read TGCAGCGTTCTTGACAGACTATACGAGCAGTACTTC. Its protein product is CSVLDRLYEQYF. The chain couples TRBV29-1 to TRBJ2-7, with D perhaps being TRBD1 or TRBD2 (5 bases each). Trimming cost V 5 bases and J 4 bases, with 12 bases left between them. The germline CDR1 and CDR2 sequences are SQVTM and ANQGSEA. This CDR3 has 12 amino acids.

CDR3 loop: CASSGGGPLYNEQFF. The CDR3, as DNA: TGCGCCAGCAGCGGGGGTGGGCCATTATACAATGAGCAGTTCTTC. The V gene is TRBV5-1, the J gene TRBJ2-1; the D call may be TRBD1 or TRBD2 (5 bases each). V dropped 4 bases and J dropped 4 bases, with 15 bases sitting between them. Looked up from germline, CDR1 is SGHRS and CDR2 is YFSETQ. The CDR3 runs to 15 residues. The full variable domain, in which reference TRBV5-1 and TRBJ2-1 provide the parts outside the CDR3, is KAGVTQTPRYLIKTRGQQVTLSCSPISGHRSVSWYQQTPGQGLQFLFEYFSETQRNKGNFPGRFSGRQFSNSRSEMNVSTLELGDSALYLCASSGGGPLYNEQFFGPGTRLTVL.

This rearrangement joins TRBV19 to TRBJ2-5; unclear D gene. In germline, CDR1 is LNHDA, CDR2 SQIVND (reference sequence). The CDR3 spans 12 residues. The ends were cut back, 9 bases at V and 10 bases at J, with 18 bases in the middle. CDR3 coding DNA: TGTGCCAGCTCAGGACCCCTCGGGCGCCAGTACTTC. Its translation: CASSGPLGRQYF.

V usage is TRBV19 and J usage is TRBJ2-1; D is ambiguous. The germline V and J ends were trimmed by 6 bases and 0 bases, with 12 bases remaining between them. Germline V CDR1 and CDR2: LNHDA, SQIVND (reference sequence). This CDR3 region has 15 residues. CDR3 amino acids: CASSIPPGSYNEQFF. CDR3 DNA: TGTGCCAGTAGCATTCCTCCAGGCTCCTACAATGAGCAGTTCTTC.